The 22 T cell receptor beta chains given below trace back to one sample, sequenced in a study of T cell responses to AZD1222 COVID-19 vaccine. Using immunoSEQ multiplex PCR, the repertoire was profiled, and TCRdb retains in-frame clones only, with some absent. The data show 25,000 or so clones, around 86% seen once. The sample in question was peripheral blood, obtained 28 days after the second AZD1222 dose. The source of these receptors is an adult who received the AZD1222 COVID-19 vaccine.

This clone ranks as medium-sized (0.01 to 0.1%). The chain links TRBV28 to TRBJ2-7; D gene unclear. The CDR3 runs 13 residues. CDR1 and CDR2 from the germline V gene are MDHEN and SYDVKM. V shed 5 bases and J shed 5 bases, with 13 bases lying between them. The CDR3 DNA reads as TGTGCCAGCAGTAAGGGATTTAAAGACGAGCAGTACTTC. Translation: CASSKGFKDEQYF.

The CDR3: CASSFSYEQYF. DNA for the CDR3: TGTGCCAGCAGTTTCTCCTACGAGCAGTACTTC. The V and J genes are TRBV6-6 and TRBJ2-7, with D unresolved. The CDR3 extends over 11 amino acids. Looked up from germline, CDR1 is MNHNY and CDR2 is SVGAGI (reference sequence). Trimming took off 4 bases at V and 0 bases at J, with 1 base between the two ends.

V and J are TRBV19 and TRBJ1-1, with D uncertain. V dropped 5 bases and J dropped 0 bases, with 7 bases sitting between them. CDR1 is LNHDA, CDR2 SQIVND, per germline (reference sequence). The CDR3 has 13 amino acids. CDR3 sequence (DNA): TGTGCCAGTAGTCTGGAGGTGAACACTGAAGCTTTCTTT. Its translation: CASSLEVNTEAFF.

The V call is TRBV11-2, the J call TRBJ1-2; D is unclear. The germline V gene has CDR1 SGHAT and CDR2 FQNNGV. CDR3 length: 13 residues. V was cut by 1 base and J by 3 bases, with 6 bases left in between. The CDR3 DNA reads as TGTGCCAGCAGCTTAGGCGGGGACTATGGCTACACCTTC. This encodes CASSLGGDYGYTF. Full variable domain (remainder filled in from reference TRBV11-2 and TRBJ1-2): EAGVAQSPRYKIIEKRQSVAFWCNPISGHATLYWYQQILGQGPKLLIQFQNNGVVDDSQLPKDRFSAERLKGVDSTLKIQPAKLEDSAVYLCASSLGGDYGYTFGSGTRLTVV.

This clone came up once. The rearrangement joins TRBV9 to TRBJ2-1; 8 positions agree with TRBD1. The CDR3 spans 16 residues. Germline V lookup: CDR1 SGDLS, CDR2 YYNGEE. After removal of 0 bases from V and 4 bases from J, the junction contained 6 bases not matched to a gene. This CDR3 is CASSVAYRGRYNEQFF. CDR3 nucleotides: TGTGCCAGCAGCGTAGCTTACAGGGGGAGATACAATGAGCAGTTCTTC.

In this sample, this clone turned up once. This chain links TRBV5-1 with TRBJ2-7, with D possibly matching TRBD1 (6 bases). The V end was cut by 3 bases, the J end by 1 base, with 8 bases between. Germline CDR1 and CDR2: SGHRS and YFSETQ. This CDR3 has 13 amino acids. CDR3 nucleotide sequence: TGCGCCAGCAGCTACACAGGGTCCTACGAGCAGTACTTC. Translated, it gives CASSYTGSYEQYF. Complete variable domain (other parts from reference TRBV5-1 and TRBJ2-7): KAGVTQTPRYLIKTRGQQVTLSCSPISGHRSVSWYQQTPGQGLQFLFEYFSETQRNKGNFPGRFSGRQFSNSRSEMNVSTLELGDSALYLCASSYTGSYEQYFGPGTRLTVT.

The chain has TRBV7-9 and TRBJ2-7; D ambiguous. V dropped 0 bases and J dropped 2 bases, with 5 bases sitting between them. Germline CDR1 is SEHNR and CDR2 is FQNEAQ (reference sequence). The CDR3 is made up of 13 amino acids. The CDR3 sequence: CASSLAGAYEQYF. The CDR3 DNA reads TGTGCCAGCAGCTTAGCGGGTGCCTACGAGCAGTACTTC.

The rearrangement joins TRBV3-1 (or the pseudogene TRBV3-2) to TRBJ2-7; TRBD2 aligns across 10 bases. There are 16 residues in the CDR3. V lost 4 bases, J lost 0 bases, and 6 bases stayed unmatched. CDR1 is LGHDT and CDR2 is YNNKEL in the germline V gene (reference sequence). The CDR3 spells CASSPRGLAASYEQYF. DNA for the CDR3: TGTGCCAGCAGCCCGAGAGGACTAGCGGCCTCCTACGAGCAGTACTTC.

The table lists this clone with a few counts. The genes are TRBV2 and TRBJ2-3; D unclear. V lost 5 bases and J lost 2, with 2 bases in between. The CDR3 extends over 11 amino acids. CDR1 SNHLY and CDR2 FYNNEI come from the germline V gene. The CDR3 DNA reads TGTGCCAGCAGTTACACAGATACGCAGTATTTT. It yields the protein CASSYTDTQYF. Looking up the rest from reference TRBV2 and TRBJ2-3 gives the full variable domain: EPEVTQTPSHQVTQMGQEVILRCVPISNHLYFYWYRQILGQKVEFLVSFYNNEISEKSEIFDDQFSVERPDGSNFTLKIRSTKLEDSAMYFCASSYTDTQYFGPGTRLTVL.

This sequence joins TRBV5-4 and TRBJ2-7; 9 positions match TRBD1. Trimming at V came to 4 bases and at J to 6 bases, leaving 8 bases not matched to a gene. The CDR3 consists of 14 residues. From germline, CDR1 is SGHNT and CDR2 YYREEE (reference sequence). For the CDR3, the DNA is TGTGCCAGCAGCCGGGCTACAGGGGGCGCCGAGCAGTACTTC. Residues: CASSRATGGAEQYF. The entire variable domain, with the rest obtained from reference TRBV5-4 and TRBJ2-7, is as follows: ETGVTQSPTHLIKTRGQQVTLRCSSQSGHNTVSWYQQALGQGPQFIFQYYREEENGRGNFPPRFSGLQFPNYSSELNVNALELDDSALYLCASSRATGGAEQYFGPGTRLTVT.

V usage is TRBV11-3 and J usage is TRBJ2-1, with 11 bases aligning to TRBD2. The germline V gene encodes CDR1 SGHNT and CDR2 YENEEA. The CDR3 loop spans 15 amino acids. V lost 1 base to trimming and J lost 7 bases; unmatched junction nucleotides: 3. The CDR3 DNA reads TGTGCCAGCAGCTTAGGCCGGACTAGCGGGAATGAGCAGTTCTTC. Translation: CASSLGRTSGNEQFF.

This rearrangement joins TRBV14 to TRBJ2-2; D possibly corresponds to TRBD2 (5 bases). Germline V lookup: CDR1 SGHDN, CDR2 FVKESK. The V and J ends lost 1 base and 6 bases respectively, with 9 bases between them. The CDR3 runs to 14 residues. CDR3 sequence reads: CASSQALAAGELFF. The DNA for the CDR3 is TGTGCCAGCAGCCAAGCCCTAGCCGCCGGGGAGCTGTTTTTT. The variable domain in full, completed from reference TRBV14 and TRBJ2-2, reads EAGVTQFPSHSVIEKGQTVTLRCDPISGHDNLYWYRRVMGKEIKFLLHFVKESKQDESGMPNNRFLAERTGGTYSTLKVQPAELEDSGVYFCASSQALAAGELFFGEGSRLTVL.

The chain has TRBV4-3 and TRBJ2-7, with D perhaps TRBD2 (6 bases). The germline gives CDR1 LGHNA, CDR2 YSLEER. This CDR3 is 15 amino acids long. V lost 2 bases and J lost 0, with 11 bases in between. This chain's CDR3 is CASSQSPGSSYEQYF. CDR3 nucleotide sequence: TGCGCCAGCAGCCAATCGCCCGGGAGCTCCTACGAGCAGTACTTC.

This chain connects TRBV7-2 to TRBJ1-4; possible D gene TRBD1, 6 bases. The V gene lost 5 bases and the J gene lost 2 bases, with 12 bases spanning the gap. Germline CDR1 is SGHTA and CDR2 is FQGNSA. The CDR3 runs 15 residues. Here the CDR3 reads CASSPPGHTNEKLFF. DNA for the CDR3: TGTGCCAGCAGCCCTCCGGGACACACTAATGAAAAACTGTTTTTT.

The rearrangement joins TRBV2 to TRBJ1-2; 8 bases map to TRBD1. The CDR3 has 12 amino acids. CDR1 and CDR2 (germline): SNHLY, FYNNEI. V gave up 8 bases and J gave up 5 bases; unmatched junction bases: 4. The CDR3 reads CASFQGAYGYTF. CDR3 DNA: TGTGCCAGCTTCCAGGGGGCTTATGGCTACACCTTC.

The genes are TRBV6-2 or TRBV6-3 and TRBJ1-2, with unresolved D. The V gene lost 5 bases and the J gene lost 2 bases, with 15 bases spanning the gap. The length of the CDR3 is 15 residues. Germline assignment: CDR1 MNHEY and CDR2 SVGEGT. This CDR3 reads CASSPGNGLNYGYTF. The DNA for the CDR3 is TGTGCCAGCAGTCCGGGGAACGGCTTAAACTATGGCTACACCTTC.

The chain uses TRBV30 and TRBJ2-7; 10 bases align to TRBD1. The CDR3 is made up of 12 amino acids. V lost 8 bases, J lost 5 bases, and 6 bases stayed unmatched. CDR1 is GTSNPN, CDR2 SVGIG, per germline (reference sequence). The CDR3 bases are TGTGCCGGAGGACAGGGGGTCCACGAGCAGTACTTC. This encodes CAGGQGVHEQYF.

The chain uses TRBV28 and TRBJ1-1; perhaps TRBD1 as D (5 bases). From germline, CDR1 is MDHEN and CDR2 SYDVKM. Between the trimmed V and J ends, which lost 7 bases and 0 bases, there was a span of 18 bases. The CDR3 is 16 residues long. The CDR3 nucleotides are TGTGCCAGCACTAGTCCCGGGGGGTACATGAACACTGAAGCTTTCTTT. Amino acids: CASTSPGGYMNTEAFF.

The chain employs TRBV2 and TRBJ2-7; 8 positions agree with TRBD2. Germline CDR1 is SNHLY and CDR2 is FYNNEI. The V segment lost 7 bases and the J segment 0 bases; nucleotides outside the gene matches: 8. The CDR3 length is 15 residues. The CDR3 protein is CASTFGGTSSYEQYF. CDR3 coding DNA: TGTGCCAGCACCTTCGGTGGGACTAGCTCCTACGAGCAGTACTTC. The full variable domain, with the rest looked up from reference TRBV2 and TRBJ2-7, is EPEVTQTPSHQVTQMGQEVILRCVPISNHLYFYWYRQILGQKVEFLVSFYNNEISEKSEIFDDQFSVERPDGSNFTLKIRSTKLEDSAMYFCASTFGGTSSYEQYFGPGTRLTVT.

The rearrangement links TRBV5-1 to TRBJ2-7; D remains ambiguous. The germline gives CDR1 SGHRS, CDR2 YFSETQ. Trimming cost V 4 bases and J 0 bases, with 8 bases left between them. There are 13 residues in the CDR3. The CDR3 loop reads CASSLDHSYEQYF. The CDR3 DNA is TGCGCCAGCAGCCTGGACCACTCCTACGAGCAGTACTTC.

CDR3 sequence: CASSVGLVNSPLHF. The DNA for the CDR3 is TGTGCCAGCAGCGTAGGTTTGGTAAATTCACCCCTCCACTTT. The chain has TRBV9 and TRBJ1-6, with D uncertain. The germline CDR1 and CDR2 sequences are SGDLS and YYNGEE. Trimming pared 0 bases from V and 7 bases from J, leaving 8 bases between. This CDR3 has 14 residues.

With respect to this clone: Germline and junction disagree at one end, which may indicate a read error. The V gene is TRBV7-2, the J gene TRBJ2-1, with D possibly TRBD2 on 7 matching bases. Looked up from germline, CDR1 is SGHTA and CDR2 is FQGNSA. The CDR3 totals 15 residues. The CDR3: CASTLGGASYNEQFF. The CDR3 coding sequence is TGTGCCAGCACCTTAGGGGGGGCCTCCTACAATGAGCAGTTCTTC.